The clone carrying this T cell receptor (beta chain) was counted a single time. Authors' methods: Cell counts per sample came from amplifying reference gene primers. Assay used: immunoSEQ multiplex PCR; TCRdb lists only in-frame clones, some missing. Clone size and V and J calls were adopted from that table, with D and trimming inferred from the DNA. The sample consists of around 130,000 clones, 80% to 85% of them appearing once. This sample is drawn from a study of blood T cell repertoires in COVID-19. Overall study context: Samples of COVID-19 (acute and convalescent) were obtained from the United States, Italy and Spain. PBMCs, B-cell-depleted T cells, or T cells provided the cDNA or gDNA that made up the material.

V lost 7 bases to trimming and J lost 0 bases, with 9 bases between them. This CDR3 spans 14 amino acids. Germline V gene sequence: CDR1 LNHDA, CDR2 SQIVND (reference sequence). The chain joins TRBV19 to TRBJ2-2; possible D gene TRBD1, 5 bases. Material: peripheral blood. The TCR sequence derives from a human donor in a cohort sampled during active COVID-19. CDR3 sequence: CASNPGTNTGELFF. CDR3 nucleotide sequence: TGTGCCAGTAATCCAGGGACGAACACCGGGGAGCTGTTTTTT. Looking up the rest from reference TRBV19 and TRBJ2-2 gives the full variable domain: DGGITQSPKYLFRKEGQNVTLSCEQNLNHDAMYWYRQDPGQGLRLIYYSQIVNDFQKGDIAEGYSVSREKKESFPLTVTSAQKNPTAFYLCASNPGTNTGELFFGEGSRLTVL.